Here is one TCR beta chain with its context. Its antigen remains unidentified. The entry originates in a study of cytomegalovirus exposure and HLA in healthy donors. The study, taken as a whole, reports: Both high specificity and high sensitivity reportedly marked the classifier's diagnosis of cytomegalovirus status. It was taken for granted in presence/absence analyses that sequencing depth across donors was roughly uniform.

The PCR employed 60 Vbeta primers together with 13 Jbeta primers. Assay used: immunoSEQ multiplex PCR; TCRdb lists only in-frame clones, some missing. The sample totals about 200,000 clones. Donors counted as nominally healthy when sampled, yet unrecorded immune exposures were likely. Germline CDR1 and CDR2: SGHVT and SQSDAQ. V lost 5 bases and J lost 7, with 20 bases in between. The CDR3 is 16 residues long. The specimen sequenced was PBMCs. The receptor was derived from a woman under 40 in good health and CMV-seropositive. J is TRBJ1-4 and V is TRBV7-4; D might be TRBD1 (6 bases). The chain's CDR3 is CASSPRRAGAAEKLFF. The CDR3 region has the DNA TGTGCCAGCAGCCCCCGCCGGGCAGGGGCCGCTGAAAAACTGTTTTTT.